A selection of T cell receptor beta chains follows, all from one sample in a study of blood T cells in healthy people across ages. TCRdb re-called the 5' RACE reads through MiXCR, storing one row per CDR3 protein. The table lists just under 750,000 distinct CDR3 sequences, 22% of them singletons. Sequences were obtained from blood. The origin of the receptors is a man between 65 and 85 years old in good health. CDR3s include the opening cysteine and the closing phenylalanine or tryptophan.

TRBJ1-1 | TRBV12-3/TRBV12-4 | CASSNGLRYEAFF
TRBJ2-3 | TRBV7-9 | CASSIRDRVDTQYF
TRBJ2-1 | TRBV29-1 | CSVERTGGDNEHFF
TRBJ1-1 | TRBV10-3 | CAISYSDTEAFF
TRBJ2-1 | TRBV5-6 | CASSFQRTYNEQFF
TRBJ2-2 | TRBV5-1 | CASSLGARQAAAGELFF
TRBJ2-2 | TRBV6-2/TRBV6-3 | CASSTGLARGNTGELFF
TRBJ1-1 | TRBV20-1 | CSDTPRQNTEAFF
TRBJ2-5 | TRBV20-1 | CSARAGVLETQYF
TRBJ2-2 | TRBV3-1 | CASSQGPSWAEYTGELFF
TRBJ2-5 | TRBV19 | CASTRTTGETQYF
TRBJ1-4 | TRBV12-3/TRBV12-4 | CASILRPTGPNEKLFF
TRBJ1-2 | TRBV19 | CASSIRGPNYGYTF
TRBJ1-3 | TRBV12-3/TRBV12-4 | CASSLGGDTIYF
TRBJ2-1 | TRBV15 | CATSRDSGRKQFF
TRBJ2-1 | TRBV19 | CASRDQGLYNEQFF
TRBJ2-1 | TRBV5-1 | CASRGVPYNEQFF
- | TRBV11-1 | CASSFPGYEQFF
TRBJ2-3 | TRBV3-1 | CASSQDLARRRTDTQYF
TRBJ2-3 | TRBV20-1 | CSARVIEAQYF
- | TRBV2 | CASSEGLAPYEQYF
TRBJ2-2 | TRBV7-2 | CASSLARGGALFF
TRBJ2-3 | TRBV21-1 | CASSKEVLATSTDTQYF